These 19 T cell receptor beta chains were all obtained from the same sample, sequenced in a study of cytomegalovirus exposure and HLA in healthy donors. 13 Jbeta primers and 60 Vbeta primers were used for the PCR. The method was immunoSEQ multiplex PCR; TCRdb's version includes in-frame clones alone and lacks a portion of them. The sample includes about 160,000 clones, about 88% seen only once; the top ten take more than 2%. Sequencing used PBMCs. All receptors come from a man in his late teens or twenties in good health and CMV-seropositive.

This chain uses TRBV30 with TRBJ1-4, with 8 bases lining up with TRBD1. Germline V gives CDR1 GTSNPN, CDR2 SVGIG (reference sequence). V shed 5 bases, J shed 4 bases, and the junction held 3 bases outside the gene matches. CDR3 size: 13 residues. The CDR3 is CAWDRGVNEKLFF. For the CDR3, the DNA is TGTGCCTGGGACAGGGGAGTTAATGAAAAACTGTTTTTT.

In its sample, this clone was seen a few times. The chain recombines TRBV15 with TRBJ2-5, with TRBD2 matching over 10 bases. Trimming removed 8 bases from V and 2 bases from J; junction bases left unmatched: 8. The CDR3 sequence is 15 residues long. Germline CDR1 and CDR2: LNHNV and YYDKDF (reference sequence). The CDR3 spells CATGREAGGQETQYF. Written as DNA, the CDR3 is TGTGCCACCGGAAGGGAAGCGGGGGGGCAAGAGACCCAGTACTTC. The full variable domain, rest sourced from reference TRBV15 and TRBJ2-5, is DAMVIQNPRYQVTQFGKPVTLSCSQTLNHNVMYWYQQKSSQAPKLLFHYYDKDFNNEADTPDNFQSRRPNTSFCFLDIRSPGLGDTAMYLCATGREAGGQETQYFGPGTRLLVL.

CDR3 sequence reads: CASSSGLSSYNEQFF. As DNA, the CDR3 is TGTGCCAGCAGCTCAGGACTAAGCTCCTACAATGAGCAGTTCTTC. The chain recombines TRBV7-3 with TRBJ2-1; possibly TRBD2 for D (6 bases). Germline V lookup: CDR1 SGHTA, CDR2 FQGTGA. Trimming cost V 4 bases and J 0 bases, with 10 bases left between them. The CDR3 is 15 amino acids.

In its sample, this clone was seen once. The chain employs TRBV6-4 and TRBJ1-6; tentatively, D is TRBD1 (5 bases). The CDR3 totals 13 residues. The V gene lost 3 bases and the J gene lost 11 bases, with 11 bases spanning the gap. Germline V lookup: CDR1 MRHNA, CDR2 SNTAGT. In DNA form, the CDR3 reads TGTGCCAGCAGTGATAGGGAAGGGGCACCCCTCCACTTT. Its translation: CASSDREGAPLHF.

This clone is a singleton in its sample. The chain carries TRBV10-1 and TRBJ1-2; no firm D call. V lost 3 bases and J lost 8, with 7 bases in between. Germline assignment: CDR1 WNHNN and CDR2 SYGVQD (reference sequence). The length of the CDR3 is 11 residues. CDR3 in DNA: TGCGCCAGCAGTGAAGACAAGGGCTACACCTTC. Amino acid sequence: CASSEDKGYTF.

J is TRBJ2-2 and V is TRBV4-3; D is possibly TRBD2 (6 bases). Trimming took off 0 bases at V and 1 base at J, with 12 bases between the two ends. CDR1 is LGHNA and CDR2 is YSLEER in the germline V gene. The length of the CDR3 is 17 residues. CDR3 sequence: CASSQDLPGENTGELFF. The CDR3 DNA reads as TGCGCCAGCAGCCAAGATCTACCGGGGGAGAACACCGGGGAGCTGTTTTTT.

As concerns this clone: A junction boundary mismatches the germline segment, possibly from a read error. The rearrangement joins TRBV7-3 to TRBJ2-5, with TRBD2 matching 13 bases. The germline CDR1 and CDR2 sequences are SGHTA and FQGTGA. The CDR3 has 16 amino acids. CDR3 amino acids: CASSLTSGGAFETQYF. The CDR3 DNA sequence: TGTGCCAGCAGCCTAACTAGCGGGGGGGCCTTCGAGACCCAGTACTTC. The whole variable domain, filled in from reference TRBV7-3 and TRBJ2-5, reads GAGVSQTPSNKVTEKGKYVELRCDPISGHTALYWYRQSLGQGPEFLIYFQGTGAADDSGLPNDRFFAVRPEGSVSTLKIQRTERGDSAVYLCASSLTSGGAFETQYFGPGTRLLVL.

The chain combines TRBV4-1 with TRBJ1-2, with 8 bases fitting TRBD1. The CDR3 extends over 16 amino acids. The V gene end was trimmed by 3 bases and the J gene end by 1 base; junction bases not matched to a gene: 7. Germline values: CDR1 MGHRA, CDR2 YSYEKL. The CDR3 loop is CASSQPDRGYNYGYTF. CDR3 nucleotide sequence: TGCGCCAGCAGCCAGCCTGACAGGGGATATAACTATGGCTACACCTTC.

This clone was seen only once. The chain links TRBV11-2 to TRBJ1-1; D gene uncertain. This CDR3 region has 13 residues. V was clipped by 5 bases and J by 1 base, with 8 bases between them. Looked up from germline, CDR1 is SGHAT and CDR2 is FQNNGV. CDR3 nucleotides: TGTGCCAGCAGCCCCGAGGGGAACACTGAAGCTTTCTTT. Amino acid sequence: CASSPEGNTEAFF. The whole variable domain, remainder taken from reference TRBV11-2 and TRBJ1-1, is EAGVAQSPRYKIIEKRQSVAFWCNPISGHATLYWYQQILGQGPKLLIQFQNNGVVDDSQLPKDRFSAERLKGVDSTLKIQPAKLEDSAVYLCASSPEGNTEAFFGQGTRLTVV.

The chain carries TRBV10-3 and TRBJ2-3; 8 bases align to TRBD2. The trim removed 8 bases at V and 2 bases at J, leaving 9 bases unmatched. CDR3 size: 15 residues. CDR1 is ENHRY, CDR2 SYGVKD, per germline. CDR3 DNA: TGTGCCATCTCCACCGGGGGGGGGCCCACAGATACGCAGTATTTT. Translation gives CAISTGGGPTDTQYF.

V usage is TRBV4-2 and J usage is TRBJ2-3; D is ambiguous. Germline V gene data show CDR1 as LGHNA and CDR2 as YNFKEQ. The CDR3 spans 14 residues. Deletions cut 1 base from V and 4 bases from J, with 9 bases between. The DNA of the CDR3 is TGTGCCAGCAGCCAAGTTGGTAGAGCAGATACGCAGTATTTT. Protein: CASSQVGRADTQYF.

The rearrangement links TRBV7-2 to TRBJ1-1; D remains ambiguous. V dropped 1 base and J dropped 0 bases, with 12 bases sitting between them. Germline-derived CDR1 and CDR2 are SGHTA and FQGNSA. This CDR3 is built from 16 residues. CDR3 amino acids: CASSLVSTQMNTEAFF. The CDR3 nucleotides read TGTGCCAGCAGCTTAGTCTCTACCCAAATGAACACTGAAGCTTTCTTT.

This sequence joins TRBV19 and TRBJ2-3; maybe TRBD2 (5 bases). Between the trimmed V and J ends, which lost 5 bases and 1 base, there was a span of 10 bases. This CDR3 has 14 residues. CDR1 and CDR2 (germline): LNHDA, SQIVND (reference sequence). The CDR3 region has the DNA TGTGCCAGTAGTGATCTCGGGGGCACAGATACGCAGTATTTT. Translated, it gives CASSDLGGTDTQYF.

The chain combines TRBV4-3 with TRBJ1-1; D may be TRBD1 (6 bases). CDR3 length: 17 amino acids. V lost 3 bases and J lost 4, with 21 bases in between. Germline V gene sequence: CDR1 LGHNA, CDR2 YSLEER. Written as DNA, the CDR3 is TGCGCCAGCAGCCAGGAAGATACCGGGGGGCGAGGCACTGAAGCTTTCTTT. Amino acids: CASSQEDTGGRGTEAFF.

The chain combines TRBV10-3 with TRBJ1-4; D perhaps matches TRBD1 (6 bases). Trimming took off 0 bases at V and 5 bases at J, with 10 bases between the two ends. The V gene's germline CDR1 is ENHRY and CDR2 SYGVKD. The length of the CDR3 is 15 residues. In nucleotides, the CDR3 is TGTGCCATCAGTGAGTCTCAGGGGTTGAATGAAAAACTGTTTTTT. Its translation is CAISESQGLNEKLFF.

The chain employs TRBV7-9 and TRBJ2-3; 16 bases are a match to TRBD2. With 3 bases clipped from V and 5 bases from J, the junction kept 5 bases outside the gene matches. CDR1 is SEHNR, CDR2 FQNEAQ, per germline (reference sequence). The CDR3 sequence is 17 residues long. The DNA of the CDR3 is TGTGCCAGCAGCTTTGGGACTAGCGGGGGGGCGGAAGATACGCAGTATTTT. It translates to CASSFGTSGGAEDTQYF.

For the CDR3, the DNA is TGTGCCAGCAGCTGGGACAGATATAATTCACCCCTCCACTTT. This translates into CASSWDRYNSPLHF. The rearrangement joins TRBV7-2 to TRBJ1-6, with 7 bases matching TRBD1. There are 14 residues in the CDR3. The germline gives CDR1 SGHTA, CDR2 FQGNSA. Trimming took 4 bases from V and 4 from J; bases not matched to a gene: 1. Full variable domain (outside the CDR3, taken from reference TRBV7-2 and TRBJ1-6): GAGVSQSPSNKVTEKGKDVELRCDPISGHTALYWYRQSLGQGLEFLIYFQGNSAPDKSGLPSDRFSAERTGGSVSTLTIQRTQQEDSAVYLCASSWDRYNSPLHFGNGTRLTVT.

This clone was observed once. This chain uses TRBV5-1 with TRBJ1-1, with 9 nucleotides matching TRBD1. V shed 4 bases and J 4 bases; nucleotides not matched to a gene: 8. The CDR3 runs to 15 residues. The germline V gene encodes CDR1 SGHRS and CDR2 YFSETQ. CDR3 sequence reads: CASSQLTGGVTEAFF. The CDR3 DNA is TGCGCCAGCAGCCAATTAACAGGGGGCGTCACTGAAGCTTTCTTT.

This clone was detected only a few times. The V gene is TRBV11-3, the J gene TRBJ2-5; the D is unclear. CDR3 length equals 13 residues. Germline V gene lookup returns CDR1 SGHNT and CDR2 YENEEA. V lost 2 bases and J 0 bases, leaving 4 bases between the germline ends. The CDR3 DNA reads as TGTGCCAGCAGCTTACGTTACCAAGAGACCCAGTACTTC. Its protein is CASSLRYQETQYF.